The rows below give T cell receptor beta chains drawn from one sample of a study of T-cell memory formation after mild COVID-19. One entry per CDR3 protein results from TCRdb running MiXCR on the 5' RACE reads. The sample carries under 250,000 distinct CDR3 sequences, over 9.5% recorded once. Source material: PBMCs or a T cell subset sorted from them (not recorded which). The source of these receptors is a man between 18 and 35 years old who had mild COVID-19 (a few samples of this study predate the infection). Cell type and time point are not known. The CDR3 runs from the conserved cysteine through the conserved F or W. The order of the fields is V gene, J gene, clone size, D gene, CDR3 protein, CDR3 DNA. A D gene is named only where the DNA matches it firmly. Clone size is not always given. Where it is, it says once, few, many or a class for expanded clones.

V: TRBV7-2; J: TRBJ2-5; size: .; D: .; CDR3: CASSLEPGDATQYF; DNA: TGTGCCAGCAGCCTAGAGCCAGGAGACGCGACCCAGTACTTC
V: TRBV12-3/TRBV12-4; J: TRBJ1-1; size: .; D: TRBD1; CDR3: CASSLEGAGTEAFF; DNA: TGTGCCAGCAGTTTAGAGGGGGCCGGTACTGAAGCTTTCTTT
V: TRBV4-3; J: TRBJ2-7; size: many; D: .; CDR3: CASSRGETYEQYF; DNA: TGCGCCAGCAGCCGAGGCGAGACCTACGAGCAGTACTTC
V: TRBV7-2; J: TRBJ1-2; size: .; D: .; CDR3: CASSVTTNYGYTF; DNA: TGTGCCAGCAGCGTGACCACCAACTATGGCTACACCTTC
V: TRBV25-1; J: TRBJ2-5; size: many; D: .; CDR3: CASSLTTQETQYF; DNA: TGTGCCAGCAGTTTAACAACCCAAGAGACCCAGTACTTC
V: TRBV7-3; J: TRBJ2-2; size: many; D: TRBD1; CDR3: CASSPPGQGRAGELFF; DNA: TGTGCCAGCAGCCCACCGGGACAGGGGAGGGCCGGGGAGCTGTTTTTT
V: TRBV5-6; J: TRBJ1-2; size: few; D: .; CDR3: CASREMGGYTF; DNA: TGTGCCAGCAGAGAGATGGGCGGCTACACCTTC
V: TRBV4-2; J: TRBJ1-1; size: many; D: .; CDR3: CASSQGLGTTEAFF; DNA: TGTGCCAGCAGCCAAGGATTAGGGACCACTGAAGCTTTCTTT
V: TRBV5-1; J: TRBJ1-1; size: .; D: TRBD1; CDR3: CASTRGQVDTEAFF; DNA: TGCGCCAGCACAAGGGGGCAGGTGGACACTGAAGCTTTCTTT
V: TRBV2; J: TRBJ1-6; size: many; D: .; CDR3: CASSEGLLIGSPLHF; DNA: TGTGCCAGCAGTGAAGGTCTGCTCATAGGATCACCCCTCCACTTT
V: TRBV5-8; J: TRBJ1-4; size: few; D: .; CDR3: CASSGTLPPGEKLFF; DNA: TGTGCCAGCAGTGGGACTCTCCCACCGGGGGAAAAACTGTTTTTT
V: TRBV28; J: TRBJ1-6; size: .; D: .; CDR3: CASSLYRLGNSPLHF; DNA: TGTGCCAGCAGTTTATATCGCCTAGGGAATTCACCCCTCCACTTT
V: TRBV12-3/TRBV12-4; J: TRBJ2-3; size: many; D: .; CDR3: CASTPRTTQYF; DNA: TGTGCCAGCACCCCTCGGACAACGCAGTATTTT
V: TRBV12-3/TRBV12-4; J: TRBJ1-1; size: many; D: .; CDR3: CASSLKADTEAFF; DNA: TGTGCCAGCAGTTTAAAGGCGGACACTGAAGCTTTCTTT
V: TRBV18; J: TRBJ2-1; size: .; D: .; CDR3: CASSTTGPQAQGGQFF; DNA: TGTGCCAGCTCTACCACCGGGCCACAGGCCCAAGGGGGGCAGTTCTTC
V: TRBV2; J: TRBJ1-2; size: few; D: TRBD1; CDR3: CASSYDRGGGYTF; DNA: TGTGCCAGCAGTTATGACAGGGGAGGAGGCTACACCTTC
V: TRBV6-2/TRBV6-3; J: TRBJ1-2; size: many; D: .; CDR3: CASSPSGYGYTF; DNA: TGTGCCAGCAGCCCCTCCGGGTATGGCTACACCTTC
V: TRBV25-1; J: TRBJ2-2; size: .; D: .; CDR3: CASSATAGAGELFF; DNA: TGTGCCAGCAGCGCGACAGCCGGAGCCGGGGAGCTGTTTTTT
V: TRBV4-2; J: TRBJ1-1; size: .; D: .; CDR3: CASSQPGGREGLAFF; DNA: TGTGCCAGCAGCCAACCGGGGGGCCGGGAGGGGTTAGCTTTCTTT
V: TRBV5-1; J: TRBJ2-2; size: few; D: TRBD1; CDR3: CAGKPGQGSGELFF; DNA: TGCGCCGGAAAACCGGGACAGGGATCCGGGGAGCTGTTTTTT
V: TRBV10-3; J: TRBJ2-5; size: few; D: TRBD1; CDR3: CAISEFPSRTGEETQYF; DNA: TGTGCCATCAGTGAGTTTCCATCAAGGACAGGGGAAGAGACCCAGTACTTC
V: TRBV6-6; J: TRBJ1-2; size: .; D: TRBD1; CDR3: CASSWGAGGAYTF; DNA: TGTGCCAGCAGTTGGGGGGCAGGGGGCGCCTACACCTTC
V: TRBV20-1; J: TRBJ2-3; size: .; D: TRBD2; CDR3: CSARDNPSGDTDTQYF; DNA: TGCAGTGCTAGAGATAACCCTAGCGGGGACACGGATACGCAGTATTTT
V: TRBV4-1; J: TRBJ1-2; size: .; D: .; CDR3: CASSHGPAGYTF; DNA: TGCGCCAGCAGCCACGGCCCCGCCGGCTACACCTTC
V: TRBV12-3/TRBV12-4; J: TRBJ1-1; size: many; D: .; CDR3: CASNSRRMNTEAFF; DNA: TGTGCCAGCAACTCGCGGAGGATGAACACTGAAGCTTTCTTT
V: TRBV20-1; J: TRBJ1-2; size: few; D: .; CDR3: CSASRVVNYGYTF; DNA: TGCAGTGCGTCCCGGGTTGTAAACTATGGCTACACCTTC
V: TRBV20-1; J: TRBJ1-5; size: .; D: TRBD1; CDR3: CSASDPTGRSNQPQHF; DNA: TGCAGTGCTAGTGACCCGACAGGGCGTAGCAATCAGCCCCAGCATTTT
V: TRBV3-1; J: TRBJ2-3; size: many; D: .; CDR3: CASSQGPWGRDTQYF; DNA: TGTGCCAGCAGCCAAGGTCCTTGGGGCAGAGATACGCAGTATTTT
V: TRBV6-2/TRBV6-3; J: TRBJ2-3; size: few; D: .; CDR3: CASRERGHSTDTQYF; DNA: TGTGCCAGCCGCGAACGGGGTCATAGCACAGATACGCAGTATTTT
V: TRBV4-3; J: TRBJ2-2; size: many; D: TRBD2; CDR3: CASSQVAGGRTGELFF; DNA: TGCGCCAGCAGCCAAGTTGCGGGGGGCCGCACCGGGGAGCTGTTTTTT
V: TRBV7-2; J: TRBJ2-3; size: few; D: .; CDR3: CASSLVPGSTSTDTQYF; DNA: TGTGCCAGCAGCTTAGTGCCGGGGTCGACTAGCACAGATACGCAGTATTTT
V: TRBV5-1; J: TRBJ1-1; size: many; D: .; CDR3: CASSLAGTTEAFF; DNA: TGCGCCAGCAGCTTGGCGGGGACCACTGAAGCTTTCTTT
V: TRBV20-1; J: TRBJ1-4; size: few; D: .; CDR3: CSARDRGRGGEKLFF; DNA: TGCAGTGCTAGAGACAGGGGTAGGGGTGGTGAAAAACTGTTTTTT
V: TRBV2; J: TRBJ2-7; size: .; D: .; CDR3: CASRERPSSEQYF; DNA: TGTGCCAGCAGGGAAAGACCGAGCAGCGAGCAGTACTTC
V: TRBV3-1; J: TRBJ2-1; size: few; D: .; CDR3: CASSQGRSGVWGGDEQFF; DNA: TGTGCCAGCAGCCAAGGAAGATCTGGAGTATGGGGGGGCGATGAGCAGTTCTTC
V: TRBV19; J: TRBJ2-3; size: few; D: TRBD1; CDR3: CASSISFGGTGVTDTQYF; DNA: TGTGCCAGTAGTATTTCGTTCGGGGGGACAGGGGTGACAGATACGCAGTATTTT
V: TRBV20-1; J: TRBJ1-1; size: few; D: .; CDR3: CSASRTGNTEAFF; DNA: TGCAGTGCTAGTCGTACAGGGAACACTGAAGCTTTCTTT
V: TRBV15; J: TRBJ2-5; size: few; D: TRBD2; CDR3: CATSRRGGGETQYF; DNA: TGTGCCACCAGCAGGCGGGGGGGAGGGGAGACCCAGTACTTC
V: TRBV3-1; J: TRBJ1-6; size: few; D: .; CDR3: CASSQIWKAPLHF; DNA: TGTGCCAGCAGCCAAATTTGGAAGGCACCCCTCCACTTT
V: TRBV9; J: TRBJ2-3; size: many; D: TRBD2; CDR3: CASSALGVAGSDTQYF; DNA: TGTGCCAGCAGCGCTCTTGGGGTAGCGGGGAGCGATACGCAGTATTTT
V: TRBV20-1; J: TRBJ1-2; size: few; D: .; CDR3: CSASTGNGYTF; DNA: TGCAGTGCTAGTACGGGGAACGGCTACACCTTC
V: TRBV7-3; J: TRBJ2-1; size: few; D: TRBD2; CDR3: CASSPLAALTQFF; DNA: TGTGCCAGCAGCCCACTAGCGGCGCTGACGCAGTTCTTC
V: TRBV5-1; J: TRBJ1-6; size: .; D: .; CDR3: CASNLHDNSPLHF; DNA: TGCGCCAGCAATTTACATGATAATTCACCCCTCCACTTT
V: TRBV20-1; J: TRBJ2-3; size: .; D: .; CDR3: CSASGDTDTQYF; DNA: TGCAGTGCGTCGGGGGACACAGATACGCAGTATTTT
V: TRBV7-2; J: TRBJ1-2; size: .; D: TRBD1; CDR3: CASRPPDRAYGYTF; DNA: TGTGCCAGCAGACCTCCGGACAGGGCCTATGGCTACACCTTC
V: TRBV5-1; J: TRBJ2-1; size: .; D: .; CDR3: CASSLEGPQFF; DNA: TGCGCCAGCAGCTTGGAAGGACCCCAGTTCTTC
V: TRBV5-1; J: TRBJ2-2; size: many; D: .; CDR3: CASSFSRQDGELFF; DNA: TGCGCCAGCAGCTTTTCACGGCAAGACGGGGAGCTGTTTTTT
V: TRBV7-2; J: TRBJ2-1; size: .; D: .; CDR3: CASSPGRGFNEQFF; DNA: TGTGCCAGCAGCCCCGGCAGGGGATTCAATGAGCAGTTCTTC
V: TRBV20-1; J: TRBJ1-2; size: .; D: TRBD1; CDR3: CSAHRDRGRPGRNYGYTF; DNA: TGCAGTGCTCACCGGGACAGGGGGCGACCCGGGCGCAACTATGGCTACACCTTC
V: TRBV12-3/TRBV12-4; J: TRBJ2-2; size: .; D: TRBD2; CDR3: CASTGLAGGPGELFF; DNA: TGTGCCAGCACTGGACTAGCGGGGGGGCCCGGGGAGCTGTTTTTT
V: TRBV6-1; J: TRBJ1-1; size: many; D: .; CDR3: CAIQSGAGMNTEAFF; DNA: TGTGCCATCCAATCGGGGGCAGGGATGAACACTGAAGCTTTCTTT
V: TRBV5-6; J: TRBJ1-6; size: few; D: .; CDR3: CASSPDGGYNSPLHF; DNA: TGTGCCAGCAGCCCGGACGGAGGCTATAATTCACCCCTCCACTTT
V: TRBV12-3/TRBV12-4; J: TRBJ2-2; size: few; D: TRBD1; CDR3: CASSLDRDRELFF; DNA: TGTGCCAGCAGTTTGGACAGGGACCGGGAGCTGTTTTTT